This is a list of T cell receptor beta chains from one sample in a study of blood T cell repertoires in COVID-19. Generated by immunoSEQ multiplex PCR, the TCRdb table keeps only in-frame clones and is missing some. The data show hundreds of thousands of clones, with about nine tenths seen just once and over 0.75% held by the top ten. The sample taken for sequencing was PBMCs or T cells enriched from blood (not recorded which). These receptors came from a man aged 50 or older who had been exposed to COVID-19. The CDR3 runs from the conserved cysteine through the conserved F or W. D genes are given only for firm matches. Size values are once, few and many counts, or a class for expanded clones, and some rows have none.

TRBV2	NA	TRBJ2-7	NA	CASSPLHEQYF	TGTGCCAGCAGTCCCCTCCACGAGCAGTACTTC
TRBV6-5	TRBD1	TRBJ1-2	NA	CASSADRGQGYTF	TGTGCCAGCAGCGCAGACAGGGGGCAAGGCTACACCTTC
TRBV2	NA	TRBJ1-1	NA	CASSEEGGYTEAFF	TGTGCCAGCAGTGAAGAAGGAGGGTACACTGAAGCTTTCTTT
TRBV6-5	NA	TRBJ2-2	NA	CASSYEVNTGELFF	TGTGCCAGCAGTTATGAGGTGAACACCGGGGAGCTGTTTTTT
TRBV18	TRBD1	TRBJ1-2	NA	CASSQGQGSMRGYTF	TGTGCCAGCTCACAAGGACAGGGATCTATGCGTGGCTACACCTTC
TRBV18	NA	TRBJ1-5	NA	CASSGLRLNQPQHF	TGTGCCAGCTCGGGGCTTAGGCTGAATCAGCCCCAGCATTTT
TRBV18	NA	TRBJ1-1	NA	CASSPTVLMNTEAFF	TGTGCCAGCTCACCAACTGTCCTTATGAACACTGAAGCTTTCTTT
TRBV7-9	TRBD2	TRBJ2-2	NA	CASSPAVGGGHTGELFF	TGTGCCAGCAGCCCGGCGGTTGGCGGGGGGCACACCGGGGAGCTGTTTTTT
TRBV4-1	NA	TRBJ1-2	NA	CASSPFPTLKGKGYTF	TGCGCCAGCAGCCCGTTTCCCACCCTTAAGGGGAAAGGCTACACCTTC
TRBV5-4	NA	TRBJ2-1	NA	CASSLARGGGEQFF	TGTGCCAGCAGCTTGGCGAGAGGGGGGGGTGAGCAGTTCTTC
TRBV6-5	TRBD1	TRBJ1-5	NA	CASRETGGFQPQHF	TGTGCCAGCAGGGAGACAGGGGGCTTTCAGCCCCAGCATTTT
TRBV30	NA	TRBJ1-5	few	CAWSVGSRDPQHF	TGTGCCTGGAGTGTGGGCAGCCGGGATCCCCAGCATTTT
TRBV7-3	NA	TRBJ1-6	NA	CASSLGGYEGNSPLHF	TGTGCCAGCAGCCTAGGCGGGTATGAGGGTAATTCACCCCTCCACTTT
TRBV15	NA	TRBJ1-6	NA	CATSRGSRASNSPLHF	TGTGCCACCAGCAGAGGGTCCAGGGCTTCAAATTCACCCCTCCACTTT
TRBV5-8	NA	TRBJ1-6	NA	CASSLGQRHNSPLHF	TGTGCCAGCAGCTTAGGACAACGCCATAATTCACCCCTCCACTTT
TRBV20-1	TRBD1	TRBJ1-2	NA	CSASFAGGYGYTF	TGCAGTGCTAGTTTTGCAGGGGGCTATGGCTACACCTTC
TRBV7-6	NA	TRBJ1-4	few	CASSPRVNEKLFF	TGTGCCAGCAGCCCAAGAGTTAATGAAAAACTGTTTTTT
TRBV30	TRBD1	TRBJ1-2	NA	CAWSVIGIVLGQGKDYGYTF	TGTGCCTGGAGTGTAATCGGAATAGTGCTGGGACAGGGAAAGGACTATGGCTACACCTTC
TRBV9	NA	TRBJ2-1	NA	CASSVVENEQFF	TGTGCCAGCAGCGTAGTTGAGAATGAGCAGTTCTTC
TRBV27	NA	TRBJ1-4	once	CASSLQGTNEKLFF	TGTGCCAGCAGTTTACAGGGAACTAATGAAAAACTGTTTTTT
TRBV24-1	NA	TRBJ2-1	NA	CATSDPVAGVGNEQFF	TGTGCCACCAGTGACCCCGTGGCAGGCGTGGGCAATGAGCAGTTCTTC
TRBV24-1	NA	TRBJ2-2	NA	CATSDSRGVGELFF	TGTGCCACCAGTGATTCCCGGGGAGTCGGGGAGCTGTTTTTT
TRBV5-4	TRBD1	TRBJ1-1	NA	CASRPDRANTEAFF	TGTGCCAGCAGACCCGACAGGGCGAACACTGAAGCTTTCTTT
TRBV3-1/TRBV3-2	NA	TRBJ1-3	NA	CASSQVWGGAGNTIYF	TGTGCCAGCAGCCAAGTGTGGGGGGGCGCTGGAAACACCATATATTTT
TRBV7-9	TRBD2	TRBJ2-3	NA	CASSLLAGGPVDTQYF	TGTGCCAGCAGCTTACTAGCGGGGGGGCCCGTAGATACGCAGTATTTT
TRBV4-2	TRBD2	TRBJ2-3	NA	CASSQNPIAGDRTDTQYF	TGTGCCAGCAGCCAAAACCCCATAGCGGGAGACCGCACAGATACGCAGTATTTT
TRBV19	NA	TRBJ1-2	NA	CASSRAPLASTIPYGYTF	TGTGCCAGTTCCCGGGCCCCTCTTGCTAGCACCATCCCTTATGGCTACACCTTC
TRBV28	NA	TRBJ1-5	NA	CASSLGQPQHF	TGTGCCAGCAGTCTCGGGCAGCCCCAGCATTTT
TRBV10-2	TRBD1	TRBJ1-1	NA	CASSESAGTGGLAFF	TGCGCCAGCAGTGAGTCCGCCGGGACAGGGGGTCTAGCTTTCTTT
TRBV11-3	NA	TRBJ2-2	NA	CASSPVDRFSGELFF	TGTGCCAGCAGCCCCGTCGACAGGTTTAGCGGGGAGCTGTTTTTT
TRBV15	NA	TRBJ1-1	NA	CATSRGQAEAFF	TGTGCCACCAGCAGAGGACAAGCTGAAGCTTTCTTT
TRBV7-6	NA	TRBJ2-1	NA	CASSLALGLANEQFF	TGTGCCAGCAGCTTAGCACTCGGGCTAGCGAATGAGCAGTTCTTC
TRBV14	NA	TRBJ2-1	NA	CASSQDVGSHDEQFF	TGTGCCAGCAGCCAAGATGTTGGCAGTCACGATGAGCAGTTCTTC
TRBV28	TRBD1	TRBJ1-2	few	CASSTRDRGKYGYTF	TGTGCCAGCAGTACCCGGGACAGGGGAAAGTATGGCTACACCTTC
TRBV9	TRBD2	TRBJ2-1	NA	CASSPWTSGSNEQFF	TGTGCCAGCAGCCCATGGACTAGCGGGAGCAATGAGCAGTTCTTC
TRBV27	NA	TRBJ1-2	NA	CASSLGGGQGYTF	TGTGCCAGCAGTTTGGGAGGGGGTCAGGGCTACACCTTC
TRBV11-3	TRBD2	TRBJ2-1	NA	CASSLGGGRNNEQFF	TGTGCCAGCAGCTTGGGCGGGGGTCGAAACAATGAGCAGTTCTTC
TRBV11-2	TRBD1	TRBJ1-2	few	CASSLGTGGNYGYTF	TGTGCCAGCAGCTTGGGGACAGGGGGCAACTATGGCTACACCTTC
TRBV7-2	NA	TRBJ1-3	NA	CASRGGGTGNTIYF	TGTGCCAGCAGGGGTGGAGGGACTGGAAACACCATATATTTT
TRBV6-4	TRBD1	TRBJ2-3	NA	CARNTGGPSTDTQYF	TGTGCCAGGAACACAGGGGGGCCTAGCACAGATACGCAGTATTTT